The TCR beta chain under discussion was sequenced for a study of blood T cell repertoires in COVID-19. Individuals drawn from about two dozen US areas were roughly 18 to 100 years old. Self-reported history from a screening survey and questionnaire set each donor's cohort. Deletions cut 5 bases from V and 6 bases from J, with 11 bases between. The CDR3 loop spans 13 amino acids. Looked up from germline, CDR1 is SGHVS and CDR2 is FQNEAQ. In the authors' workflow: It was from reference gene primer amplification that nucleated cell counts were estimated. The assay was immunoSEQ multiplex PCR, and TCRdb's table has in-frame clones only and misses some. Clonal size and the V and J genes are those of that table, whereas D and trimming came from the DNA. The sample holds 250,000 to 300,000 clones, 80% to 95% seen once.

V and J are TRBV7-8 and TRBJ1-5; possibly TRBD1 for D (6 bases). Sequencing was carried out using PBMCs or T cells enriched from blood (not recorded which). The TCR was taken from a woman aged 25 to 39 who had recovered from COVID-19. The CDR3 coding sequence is TGTGCCAGCAGCCTCCAAGGGGGTCAGCCCCAGCATTTT. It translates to CASSLQGGQPQHF. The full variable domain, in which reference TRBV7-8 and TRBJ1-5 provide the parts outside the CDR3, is GAGVSQSPRYKVAKRGQDVALRCDPISGHVSLFWYQQALGQGPEFLTYFQNEAQLDKSGLPSDRFFAERPEGSVSTLKIQRTQQEDSAVYLCASSLQGGQPQHFGDGTRLSIL.